A selection of T cell receptor beta chains follows, all from one sample in a study of tumor and adjacent non-tumor tissue in lung cancer. TCRdb re-analysed the multiplex PCR reads in MiXCR, keeping a single row per CDR3 protein. The sample has 70,000 to 95,000 distinct CDR3 sequences; over 60% are singletons. The source material was distant non-tumor lung tissue. The receptor set was obtained from a man aged 70-80 years with non-small cell lung cancer. CDR3s include the opening cysteine and the closing phenylalanine or tryptophan. The D gene is left open where the match is weak. The size of a clone is reported for some rows only, either as once, few or many, or as a class for expanded clones.

v_gene	j_gene	d_gene	abundance	CDR3aa	CDR3nt
TRBV11-3	TRBJ1-1	.	.	CASSSRGGTHTEAFF	TGTGCCAGCAGCTCCCGAGGGGGGACTCACACTGAAGCTTTCTTT
TRBV10-1	TRBJ2-5	TRBD2	.	CASSGRAGETQYF	TGCGCCAGCAGTGGGAGAGCGGGGGAGACGCAGTACTTC
TRBV6-2/TRBV6-3	TRBJ2-7	.	.	CASIRGADYDQYF	TGTGCCAGCATCCGGGGGGCCGATTACGACCAGTACTTC
TRBV6-5	TRBJ2-2	.	.	CASSYTQGWNAGELFF	TGTGCCAGTAGTTATACCCAAGGATGGAACGCCGGGGAGCTGTTTTTT
TRBV20-1	TRBJ2-5	TRBD2	.	CSAMTSGETQYF	TGCAGTGCCATGACTAGCGGGGAGACCCAGTACTTC
TRBV4-1	TRBJ1-5	.	.	CANSAGGGADYSNQPQHF	TGCGCCAACAGCGCGGGAGGAGGTGCCGATTATAGCAATCAGCCCCAGCATTTT
TRBV11-2	TRBJ2-7	.	.	CASGLYGPEQYF	TGTGCCAGCGGCTTATATGGGCCGGAGCAATACTTC
TRBV11-1	TRBJ2-5	TRBD2	.	CAGSFFRRETQYF	TGTGCCGGCAGCTTTTTCAGGCGGGAGACACAGTATTTC
TRBV7-8	TRBJ2-1	.	.	CASSLVLWDEQLF	TGTGCCAGTAGCTTAGTGCTGTGGGATGAGCAGTTATTC
TRBV7-9	TRBJ1-1	.	many	CASGRSPGTEAFF	TGTGCCAGTGGGAGGTCCCCGGGCACTGAAGCTTTCTTT
TRBV29-1	TRBJ2-2	.	many	CSVKTGTANTGELFF	TGCAGCGTAAAAACCGGGACGGCGAACACCGGGGAGCTGTTTTTT
TRBV29-1	TRBJ2-5	.	.	CSVGVRFQETHHF	TGCAGCGTGGGCGTTAGGTTCCAAGAGACCCATCACTTC
TRBV10-2	TRBJ1-3	.	.	CASSDPQSTGNTIYF	TGCGCCAGCAGTGACCCGCAGAGCACGGGAAACACCATATATTTT
TRBV29-1	TRBJ2-1	.	.	CSIDVSWSSNEQFF	TGCAGCATTGACGTAAGCTGGAGTTCCAATGAGCAGTTCTTC
TRBV12-3/TRBV12-4	TRBJ1-5	.	.	CAISLRFQPQNF	TGTGCCATCAGTTTGAGGTTTCAGCCCCAGAATTTT
TRBV28	TRBJ2-1	.	.	CANSLTLLDTEQFF	TGTGCCAACAGTCTAACCCTTTTGGATACTGAGCAGTTCTTC
TRBV29-1	TRBJ1-2	.	.	CNVVPYLSSGEDGYTF	TGCAACGTTGTCCCTTATCTATCCTCGGGAGAAGATGGCTACACCTTC
TRBV6-2/TRBV6-3	TRBJ2-2	.	.	CISSTNTGELLF	TGTATCAGCAGTACCAACACCGGGGAGCTGTTATTT
TRBV11-2	TRBJ2-3	.	once	CASTLDRGDTDTQYF	TGTGCCAGCACCTTAGATCGAGGGGATACAGATACGCAGTATTTT
TRBV12-3/TRBV12-4	TRBJ2-7	.	.	CPSSLLTLWSEQYF	TGTCCCAGCAGTCTCCTGACACTCTGGAGCGAGCAGTACTTC
TRBV11-2	TRBJ1-1	.	.	CPSNLGTYDKSFF	TGTCCCAGCAACTTAGGGACATACGATAAATCTTTCTTT
TRBV4-1	TRBJ1-4	.	.	CTSSQSLITTNEKLFF	TGCACCAGCAGCCAAAGCTTGATCACAACTAATGAAAAACTGTTTTTT
TRBV6-2/TRBV6-3	TRBJ2-5	.	.	CASSVQSGATQHF	TGTGCCAGCAGTGTACAGAGTGGGGCGACCCAGCACTTC
TRBV12-3/TRBV12-4	TRBJ1-4	.	.	CASSLQATNEKLLF	TGTGCCAGCAGTTTACAAGCAACTAATGAAAAACTGTTATTT
TRBV9	TRBJ1-6	TRBD1	.	CVSSVDDRGISLLHF	TGTGTCAGCAGCGTAGATGACAGGGGGATCTCACTCCTCCACTTT
TRBV11-1	TRBJ2-7	.	.	CAGSSRETTYEQYF	TGTGCAGGCAGCTCCAGGGAAACAACCTACGAGCAGTACTTC
TRBV11-2	TRBJ1-1	.	.	CASGLVVMGMNTEAFF	TGTGCCAGCGGCTTAGTGGTGATGGGGATGAACACTGAAGCTTTCTTT
TRBV29-1	TRBJ1-2	.	once	CSVLRMGAYGYTF	TGCAGCGTTCTCCGGATGGGAGCCTATGGTTACACCTTC
TRBV20-1	TRBJ2-1	TRBD2	.	CCAPRGRTVPNKQFF	TGCTGTGCACCCCGCGGGAGGACCGTCCCCAATAAGCAGTTCTTC
TRBV12-3/TRBV12-4	TRBJ1-3	TRBD1	.	CDSSRPGTGISSGNTIYF	TGTGACAGCAGTCGTCCCGGGACAGGGATCAGCTCTGGAAACACGATATATTTT
TRBV29-1	TRBJ2-3	TRBD1	once	CGLLTYVTGGDTDTQYF	TGCGGCCTACTCACATATGTGACAGGGGGGGACACAGATACACAGTATTTT
TRBV2	TRBJ2-7	.	.	CASKGRVFAEQYF	TGTGCCAGCAAGGGCAGGGTTTTCGCCGAGCAGTACTTC
TRBV11-3	TRBJ1-1	.	.	CASSFRDRTLNTEDLF	TGTGCCAGCAGCTTCCGGGATAGAACTCTGAACACTGAAGATCTCTTT
TRBV6-1	TRBJ2-1	TRBD1	.	CANNGTGGLDEQFF	TGTGCCAACAATGGGACAGGGGGATTGGATGAGCAGTTCTTC
TRBV5-4	TRBJ2-6	TRBD1	once	CASSSDRGASGANVLTF	TGTGCCAGCAGCTCTGACAGGGGGGCGTCTGGGGCCAACGTCCTGACTTTC
TRBV4-1	TRBJ2-7	TRBD2	.	CVSSRALAGEGDEHYF	TGCGTCAGCAGCCGGGCGCTAGCGGGAGAGGGGGACGAGCACTACTTC
TRBV10-2	TRBJ2-3	.	.	CASRSDPSTDTQYF	TGCGCCAGCAGATCGGACCCTTCCACAGATACGCAGTATTTT
TRBV6-5	TRBJ2-1	.	.	CASSLGTSSKEQFF	TGTGCCAGCAGTTTGGGGACAAGCTCCAAAGAGCAGTTCTTC
TRBV11-2	TRBJ2-7	TRBD2	.	CVSSLGSGTYEQYF	TGTGTCAGCAGCCTAGGTAGCGGGACCTACGAGCAATACTTC
TRBV11-3	TRBJ2-1	.	.	CANSLFQGSSYEQFF	TGTGCCAACAGCTTATTTCAGGGAAGTTCCTATGAGCAGTTCTTC
TRBV29-1	TRBJ2-1	.	.	CSVDVAVVYNEQFF	TGCAGCGTTGACGTAGCGGTAGTGTACAATGAGCAATTCTTC
TRBV28	TRBJ2-7	.	few	CASSPSPRGYEQYF	TGTGCCAGCAGCCCCAGTCCACGGGGCTACGAGCAGTACTTC
TRBV11-2	TRBJ2-4	.	.	CASSPRGRETKNIQYF	TGTGCCAGCAGCCCGAGAGGGCGCGAGACCAAAAACATTCAGTACTTC
TRBV6-6	TRBJ2-3	TRBD2	.	CASRTGTSGGAPDTQYF	TGTGCCAGCAGGACCGGGACTAGCGGGGGGGCCCCAGATACGCAGTATTTT
TRBV6-2/TRBV6-3	TRBJ2-5	.	.	CASSSQFKTQYF	TGTGCCAGCAGCTCCCAATTTAAGACCCAGTACTTC
TRBV13	TRBJ2-3	.	.	CASEGVGTDTQYF	TGTGCCAGCGAGGGCGTAGGTACAGATACGCAGTATTTT
TRBV20-1	TRBJ2-5	.	.	CSDRDRAGKGETQYF	TGCAGTGATAGAGATCGGGCTGGGAAGGGGGAGACCCAGTACTTC
TRBV11-2	TRBJ2-1	.	.	CASIESLGRNEQFF	TGTGCCAGCATCGAGTCGTTAGGGAGAAATGAGCAGTTCTTC
TRBV6-6	TRBJ1-5	TRBD1	many	CASRLGQRNQPQHF	TGTGCCAGCAGGTTGGGACAGCGCAATCAGCCCCAGCATTTT
TRBV29-1	TRBJ1-2	.	.	CSVIQTGGYGYTF	TGCAGCGTTATCCAGACGGGAGGATATGGCTACACCTTC
TRBV4-1	TRBJ2-7	TRBD2	.	CASSRTLAGEGNEHYF	TGCGCCAGCAGCCGGACACTAGCGGGGGAGGGGAACGAGCACTACTTC
TRBV5-4	TRBJ2-2	.	.	CASSSGTRELYF	TGTGCCAGCAGCTCAGGCACCAGGGAGCTGTATTTT
TRBV20-1	TRBJ1-1	TRBD1	few	CSAGPRDRDTEAFF	TGCAGTGCCGGACCCCGGGACAGGGACACTGAAGCTTTCTTT
TRBV11-2	TRBJ2-2	.	.	CASSVVGIGVAGELFF	TGTGCCAGCAGCGTAGTGGGCATAGGGGTTGCAGGGGAGCTGTTTTTT
TRBV12-3/TRBV12-4	TRBJ2-5	.	.	CASSLPGPRENQYF	TGTGCCAGCAGTCTACCTGGCCCTCGAGAGAACCAGTACTTC